Listed below are T cell receptor beta chains from one sample, sequenced in a study of CD8+ T cells in alopecia areata. Sequencing was performed with immunoSEQ multiplex PCR; in TCRdb, only in-frame clones are kept and a portion is missing. The data show about 120,000 clones, with 53% seen just once and around 0.46% held by the top ten. This specimen was CD4+ T cells sorted from blood, taken at week 4, from a patient treated with tofacitinib. These receptors were obtained from a human donor with alopecia areata. The CDR3 runs from the conserved cysteine through the conserved F or W. The D gene is left open where the match is weak. Expanded clones are given a class, and other clones once, few, many or no size at all.

v_call: TRBV5-1; d_call: NA; j_call: TRBJ2-2; clone_size: once; cdr3_nt: TGCGCCAGCACCCCAAGAGGGGGGGCCTTCGGGGAGCTGTTTTTT; cdr3_aa: CASTPRGGAFGELFF
v_call: TRBV30; d_call: NA; j_call: TRBJ2-2; clone_size: few; cdr3_nt: TGTGCCTGGAGAATACGGGCAGGGCGAGGCACCGGGGAGCTGTTTTTT; cdr3_aa: CAWRIRAGRGTGELFF
v_call: TRBV13; d_call: NA; j_call: TRBJ1-2; clone_size: NA; cdr3_nt: TGTGCCAGCAGCTTAGTAGGGCCGCCGTATGGCTACACCTTC; cdr3_aa: CASSLVGPPYGYTF
v_call: TRBV29-1; d_call: TRBD2; j_call: TRBJ2-7; clone_size: NA; cdr3_nt: TGCAGCGTCACGCGGGGGGGGCGTCACGAGCAGTACTTC; cdr3_aa: CSVTRGGRHEQYF
v_call: TRBV29-1; d_call: TRBD1; j_call: TRBJ1-2; clone_size: NA; cdr3_nt: TGCAGCGTTGAATCCGGACAGGGAGGTTACGGCTACACCTTC; cdr3_aa: CSVESGQGGYGYTF
v_call: TRBV5-1; d_call: NA; j_call: TRBJ2-6; clone_size: few; cdr3_nt: TGCGCCAGCAGCGGAGGGGGCTCTGGGGCCAACGTCCTGACTTTC; cdr3_aa: CASSGGGSGANVLTF
v_call: TRBV4-2; d_call: TRBD2; j_call: TRBJ2-7; clone_size: NA; cdr3_nt: TGTGCCAGCAGCCAAGCTGCGGGAGCAACCTACGAGCAGTACTTC; cdr3_aa: CASSQAAGATYEQYF
v_call: TRBV9; d_call: NA; j_call: TRBJ2-4; clone_size: NA; cdr3_nt: TGTGCCAGCAGCGTAGGGCTAGCCAAAAACATTCAGTACTTC; cdr3_aa: CASSVGLAKNIQYF
v_call: TRBV5-8; d_call: NA; j_call: TRBJ2-3; clone_size: few; cdr3_nt: TGTGCCAGCAGCTTGGGGACCCAGATGGATACGCAGTATTTT; cdr3_aa: CASSLGTQMDTQYF
v_call: TRBV29-1; d_call: NA; j_call: TRBJ2-7; clone_size: few; cdr3_nt: TGCAGCGTTCGGGGACAATTAAGCTCCTACGAGCAGTACTTC; cdr3_aa: CSVRGQLSSYEQYF
v_call: TRBV29-1; d_call: NA; j_call: TRBJ2-7; clone_size: NA; cdr3_nt: TGCAGCGTGGGGACCTACGAGCAGTACTTC; cdr3_aa: CSVGTYEQYF
v_call: TRBV11-2; d_call: NA; j_call: TRBJ2-5; clone_size: few; cdr3_nt: TGTGCCAGCAGCTTACAAGAGACCCAGTACTTC; cdr3_aa: CASSLQETQYF
v_call: TRBV4-1; d_call: TRBD2; j_call: TRBJ2-5; clone_size: once; cdr3_nt: TGCGCCAGCAGCCAAGATGGGACTAGCTGGGAGACCCAGTACTTC; cdr3_aa: CASSQDGTSWETQYF
v_call: TRBV2; d_call: TRBD1; j_call: TRBJ1-5; clone_size: NA; cdr3_nt: TGTGCCAGCAGTGAAGGGGGACAGACCCAGCCCCAGCATTTT; cdr3_aa: CASSEGGQTQPQHF
v_call: TRBV4-1; d_call: NA; j_call: TRBJ2-6; clone_size: NA; cdr3_nt: TGCGCCAGCAGCCAATCTTTCGGCTTTATCTCTGGGGCCAACGTCCTGACTTTC; cdr3_aa: CASSQSFGFISGANVLTF
v_call: TRBV29-1; d_call: NA; j_call: TRBJ2-7; clone_size: NA; cdr3_nt: TGCAGCGTTGCTGAAGGGGGCTCCTACGAGCAGTACTTC; cdr3_aa: CSVAEGGSYEQYF
v_call: TRBV5-6; d_call: NA; j_call: TRBJ1-2; clone_size: NA; cdr3_nt: TGTGCCAGCAGCCTAAACCTCTGGACCGTGGATGGCTACACCTTC; cdr3_aa: CASSLNLWTVDGYTF
v_call: TRBV5-1; d_call: NA; j_call: TRBJ2-6; clone_size: NA; cdr3_nt: TGCGCCAGCAGCTTGGCGCAGGGCAGCTCTGGGGCCAACGTCCTGACTTTC; cdr3_aa: CASSLAQGSSGANVLTF
v_call: TRBV4-1; d_call: NA; j_call: TRBJ1-5; clone_size: few; cdr3_nt: TGCGCCAGCAGCCAAGTCTCCGGGTTCGTTGTTGGCAATCAGCCCCAGCATTTT; cdr3_aa: CASSQVSGFVVGNQPQHF
v_call: TRBV15; d_call: NA; j_call: TRBJ2-7; clone_size: NA; cdr3_nt: TGTGCCACCAGCAGAGATGGGGACGAGCAGTACTTC; cdr3_aa: CATSRDGDEQYF
v_call: TRBV10-2; d_call: NA; j_call: TRBJ2-2; clone_size: NA; cdr3_nt: TGCGCCAGCTGGTCAGATTCCGGGGAGCTGTTTTTT; cdr3_aa: CASWSDSGELFF
v_call: TRBV6-6; d_call: NA; j_call: TRBJ2-6; clone_size: NA; cdr3_nt: TGTGCCAGCGTCTTAGGGGCCAACGTCCTGACTTTC; cdr3_aa: CASVLGANVLTF
v_call: TRBV19; d_call: NA; j_call: TRBJ1-2; clone_size: NA; cdr3_nt: TGTGCCAGTCAACAGGGATACTATGGCTACACCTTC; cdr3_aa: CASQQGYYGYTF
v_call: TRBV30; d_call: NA; j_call: TRBJ1-5; clone_size: NA; cdr3_nt: TGTGCCTGGAGTAAAGAGGGCAGGGTGGAGCAGCCCCAGCATTTT; cdr3_aa: CAWSKEGRVEQPQHF
v_call: TRBV30; d_call: NA; j_call: TRBJ1-1; clone_size: NA; cdr3_nt: TGTGCCTGGAGGCGGGAGATCAGGGGAGCCACTGAAGCTTTCTTT; cdr3_aa: CAWRREIRGATEAFF
v_call: TRBV5-1; d_call: TRBD1; j_call: TRBJ2-7; clone_size: once; cdr3_nt: TGCGCCAGCAGCGAACAGGGGTTGATCGAGCAGTACTTC; cdr3_aa: CASSEQGLIEQYF
v_call: TRBV7-6; d_call: TRBD2; j_call: TRBJ2-7; clone_size: NA; cdr3_nt: TGTGCCAGCAGCTTTGGGACTAGCTACTACGAGCAGTACTTC; cdr3_aa: CASSFGTSYYEQYF
v_call: TRBV10-3; d_call: NA; j_call: TRBJ1-1; clone_size: few; cdr3_nt: TGTGCCATCGGTCCTAACACTGAAGCTTTCTTT; cdr3_aa: CAIGPNTEAFF
v_call: TRBV6-6; d_call: NA; j_call: TRBJ1-2; clone_size: NA; cdr3_nt: TGTGCCAGCAGTGGACCCCAGGGAGGGGACTATGGCTACACCTTC; cdr3_aa: CASSGPQGGDYGYTF
v_call: TRBV5-1; d_call: TRBD2; j_call: TRBJ2-1; clone_size: once; cdr3_nt: TGCGCCAGCACCCAGGGACTACTCTACAATGAGCAGTTCTTC; cdr3_aa: CASTQGLLYNEQFF
v_call: TRBV7-2; d_call: TRBD2; j_call: TRBJ2-1; clone_size: NA; cdr3_nt: TGTGCCAGCAGCGAAACTAGCGTGGGTGAGCAGTTCTTC; cdr3_aa: CASSETSVGEQFF
v_call: TRBV30; d_call: TRBD2; j_call: TRBJ2-1; clone_size: few; cdr3_nt: TGTGCCTGGATTGGGACTAGCGGGAGGACCTACAATGAGCAGTTCTTC; cdr3_aa: CAWIGTSGRTYNEQFF
v_call: TRBV29-1; d_call: NA; j_call: TRBJ2-3; clone_size: NA; cdr3_nt: TGCAGCGTCAGGGGGACTTTAACAGATACGCAGTATTTT; cdr3_aa: CSVRGTLTDTQYF
v_call: TRBV29-1; d_call: NA; j_call: TRBJ2-3; clone_size: NA; cdr3_nt: TGCAGCGTTGAACAGGGAGCAGATACGCAGTATTTT; cdr3_aa: CSVEQGADTQYF
v_call: TRBV7-2; d_call: NA; j_call: TRBJ2-3; clone_size: few; cdr3_nt: TGTGCCAGCAGCCCAGGTCACTACGGTCGCACAGATACGCAGTATTTT; cdr3_aa: CASSPGHYGRTDTQYF
v_call: TRBV5-1; d_call: TRBD1; j_call: TRBJ2-1; clone_size: NA; cdr3_nt: TGCGCCAGCAGCCAGGCCGGGACAGCAAACAATGAGCAGTTCTTC; cdr3_aa: CASSQAGTANNEQFF
v_call: TRBV29-1; d_call: NA; j_call: TRBJ2-7; clone_size: NA; cdr3_nt: TGCAGCGTTACCCAGGGCCCTGGAGGTTCCTACGAGCAGTACTTC; cdr3_aa: CSVTQGPGGSYEQYF
v_call: TRBV25-1; d_call: TRBD1; j_call: TRBJ2-3; clone_size: NA; cdr3_nt: TGTGCCAGCAGCCATTACAGGGGACAGACAGATACGCAGTATTTT; cdr3_aa: CASSHYRGQTDTQYF
v_call: TRBV29-1; d_call: NA; j_call: TRBJ2-1; clone_size: few; cdr3_nt: TGCAGCGTTGAAACGACAGTTAATGAGCAGTTCTTC; cdr3_aa: CSVETTVNEQFF
v_call: TRBV19; d_call: NA; j_call: TRBJ1-5; clone_size: few; cdr3_nt: TGTGCCAGTAGTATTAATCGGGACAACCTGAATCAGCCCCAGCATTTT; cdr3_aa: CASSINRDNLNQPQHF
v_call: TRBV5-1; d_call: NA; j_call: TRBJ2-5; clone_size: NA; cdr3_nt: TGCGCCAGCAGCTTGGGGACAGGAGGGGAGACCCAGTACTTC; cdr3_aa: CASSLGTGGETQYF
v_call: TRBV5-6; d_call: NA; j_call: TRBJ1-2; clone_size: many; cdr3_nt: TGTGCCAGCAGCTTGGAGGTCCTCGGAGGCTATGGCTACACCTTC; cdr3_aa: CASSLEVLGGYGYTF
v_call: TRBV5-6; d_call: NA; j_call: TRBJ2-2; clone_size: NA; cdr3_nt: TGTGCCAGCAGTCTCACCCCTGATCTCTACAGGACGAACACCGGGGAGCTGTTTTTT; cdr3_aa: CASSLTPDLYRTNTGELFF